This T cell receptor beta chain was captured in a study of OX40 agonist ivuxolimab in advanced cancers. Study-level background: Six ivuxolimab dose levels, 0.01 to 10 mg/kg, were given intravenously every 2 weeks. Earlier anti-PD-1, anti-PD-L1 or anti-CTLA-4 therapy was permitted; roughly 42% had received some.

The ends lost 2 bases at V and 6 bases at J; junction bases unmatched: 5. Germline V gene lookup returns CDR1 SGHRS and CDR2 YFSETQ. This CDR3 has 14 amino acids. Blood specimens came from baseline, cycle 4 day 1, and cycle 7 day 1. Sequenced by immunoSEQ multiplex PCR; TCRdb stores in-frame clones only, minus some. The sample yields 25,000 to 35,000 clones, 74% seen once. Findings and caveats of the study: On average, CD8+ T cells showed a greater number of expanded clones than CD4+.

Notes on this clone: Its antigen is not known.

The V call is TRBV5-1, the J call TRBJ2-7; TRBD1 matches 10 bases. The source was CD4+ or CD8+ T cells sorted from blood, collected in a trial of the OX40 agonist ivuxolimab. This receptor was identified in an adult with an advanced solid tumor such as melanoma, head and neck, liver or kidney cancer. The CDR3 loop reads CASSFGTGVSEQYV. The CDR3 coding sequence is TGCGCCAGCAGCTTCGGGACAGGGGTAAGCGAGCAGTACGTC.